This T cell receptor (beta chain) was identified in a study of control samples from healthy donors and cancer patients. Profiling relied on immunoSEQ multiplex PCR, and the TCRdb table lists in-frame clones only, not all of them. The sample gives 70,000 or so clones, about 80% of which show up once; 28% is in the top ten. In this sample, this clone turned up a few times. This CDR3 has 13 residues. Germline V gene lookup returns CDR1 MNHNY and CDR2 SVGAGI (reference sequence). The ends were cut back, 7 bases at V and 8 bases at J, with 12 bases in the middle. The TCR was taken from a man in his forties or fifties in good health. Sequencing was carried out using blood. The chain uses TRBV6-6 and TRBJ1-6; D is possibly TRBD1 (6 bases). The CDR3 sequence is CASKTGIYSPLHF. For the CDR3, the DNA is TGTGCCAGCAAAACAGGGATATATTCACCCCTCCACTTT.